The present entry profiles one TCR beta chain with its context. Its target is unknown. Only in-frame clones appear in the TCRdb table, and some are missing; sequencing was by immunoSEQ multiplex PCR. The data contain some 63,000 clones, over 75% of them seen just once; the ten biggest clones take up 3.1%. This sample is drawn from a study of cytotoxic CD8 clonotypes in ibrutinib-treated CLL. Whole-study context: The patients, over ten relapsed/refractory and approximately 14 treatment-naive, included 17 who were IGHV unmutated. Responses: around 24 partial, 2 complete; after median roughly 68 months, roughly 15 stayed remitted, approximately twelve progressed. General observations from the study: Public clonotypes occurred uncommonly; on treatment, they contracted or remained stable. Higher clonality was seen at ibrutinib response and a return toward baseline at progression.

In germline, CDR1 is LNHDA, CDR2 SQIVND (reference sequence). CDR3 length: 12 residues. V was trimmed by 5 bases and J by 4 bases, leaving 7 bases between them. This chain uses TRBV19 with TRBJ2-3, with D hard to call. The sequencing here drew on PBMCs, taken after 12 months of ibrutinib treatment. The clonotype was recovered from a human donor with chronic lymphocytic leukemia. Here the CDR3 reads CASSELSDTQYF. CDR3 nucleotide sequence: TGTGCCAGTAGTGAACTCTCAGATACGCAGTATTTT.